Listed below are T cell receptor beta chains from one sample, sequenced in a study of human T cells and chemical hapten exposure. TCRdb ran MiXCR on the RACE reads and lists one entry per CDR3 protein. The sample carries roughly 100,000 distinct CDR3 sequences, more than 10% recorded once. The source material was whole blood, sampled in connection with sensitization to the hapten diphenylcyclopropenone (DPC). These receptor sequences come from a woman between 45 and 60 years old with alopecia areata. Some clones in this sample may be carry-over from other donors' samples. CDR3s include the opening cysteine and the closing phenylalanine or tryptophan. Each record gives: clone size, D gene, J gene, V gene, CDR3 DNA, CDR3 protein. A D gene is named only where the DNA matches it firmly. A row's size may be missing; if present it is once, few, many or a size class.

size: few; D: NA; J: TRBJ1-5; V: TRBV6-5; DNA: TGTGCCAGCAGTTACTCTGGAAGCAATCAGCCCCAGCATTTT; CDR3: CASSYSGSNQPQHF
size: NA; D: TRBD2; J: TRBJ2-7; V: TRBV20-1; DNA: TGCAGTGTAGGGACTAGCGGCTCCTACGAGCAGTACTTC; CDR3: CSVGTSGSYEQYF
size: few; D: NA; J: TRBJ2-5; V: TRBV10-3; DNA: TGTGCCATCAGTGACGGCCCAGGGACGGCCGAGACCCAGTACTTC; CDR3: CAISDGPGTAETQYF
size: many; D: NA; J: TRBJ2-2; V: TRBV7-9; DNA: TGTGCCAGCATCCGAGGGGGGGCAGCCACCGGGGAGCTGTTTTTT; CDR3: CASIRGGAATGELFF
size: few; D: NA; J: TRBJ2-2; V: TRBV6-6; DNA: TGTGCCAGCAGTTACGGGACTCTGACCGGGGAGCTGTTTTTT; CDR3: CASSYGTLTGELFF
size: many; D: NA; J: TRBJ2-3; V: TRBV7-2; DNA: TGTGCCAGCAGCCCAGGGAGACCCCCAGATACGCAGTATTTT; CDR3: CASSPGRPPDTQYF
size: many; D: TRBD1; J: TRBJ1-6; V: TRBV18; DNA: TGTGCCAGCTCACCAAACAGGGGCGATAATTCACCCCTCCACTTT; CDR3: CASSPNRGDNSPLHF
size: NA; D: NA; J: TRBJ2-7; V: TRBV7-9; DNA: TGTGCCAGCAGCTTTGTGGGGGGCATCAACGAGCAGTACTTC; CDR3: CASSFVGGINEQYF
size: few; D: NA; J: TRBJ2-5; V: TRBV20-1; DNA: TGCAGTGCTAGTCCGAGAGAGACCCAGTACTTC; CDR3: CSASPRETQYF
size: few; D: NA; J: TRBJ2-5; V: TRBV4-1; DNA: TGCGCCAGCAGCCAAGACGGTCGCGGGCCGGGGGAGACCCAGTACTTC; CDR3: CASSQDGRGPGETQYF
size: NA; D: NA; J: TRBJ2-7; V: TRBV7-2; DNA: TGTGCCAGCAGCCTAGGCCTCGTTAGGGCCTACGAGCAGTACTTC; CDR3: CASSLGLVRAYEQYF
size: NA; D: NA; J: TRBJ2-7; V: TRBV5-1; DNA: TGCGCCAGCAGCTTGCTCTCCCTTGTGGATTTGTCCTACGAGCAGTACTTC; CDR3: CASSLLSLVDLSYEQYF
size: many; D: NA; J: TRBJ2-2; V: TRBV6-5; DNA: TGTGCCAGCAGTTCTCAGCCACTACAGGTTATCCGCGGGGAGCTGTTTTTT; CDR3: CASSSQPLQVIRGELFF
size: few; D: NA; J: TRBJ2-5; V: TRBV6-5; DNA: TGTGCCAGCAGTTACTCGGGCCAGCAAGAGACCCAGTACTTC; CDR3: CASSYSGQQETQYF
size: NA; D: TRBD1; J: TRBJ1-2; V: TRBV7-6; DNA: TGTGCCAGCAGCCCGAGGGACAGATCATTCTATGGCTACACCTTC; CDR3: CASSPRDRSFYGYTF
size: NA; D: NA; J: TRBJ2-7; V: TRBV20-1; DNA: TGCAGTGCTTCGGTCCCGCCGGCAAACTACGAGCAGTACTTC; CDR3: CSASVPPANYEQYF
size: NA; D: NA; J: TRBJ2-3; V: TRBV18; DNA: TGTGCCAGCTCACTTCCTAGCACAGATACGCAGTATTTT; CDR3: CASSLPSTDTQYF
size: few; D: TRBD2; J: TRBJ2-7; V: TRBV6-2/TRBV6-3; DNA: TGTGCCAGCAGCTCTAGCGGGAGTCAGTACGAGCAGTACTTC; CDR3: CASSSSGSQYEQYF
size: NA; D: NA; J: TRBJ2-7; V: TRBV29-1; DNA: TGCAGCGTTGTCGGGGCAGGTACCTACGAGCAGTACTTC; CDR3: CSVVGAGTYEQYF
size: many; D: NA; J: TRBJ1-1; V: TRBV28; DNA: TGTGCCAGCAGTCTGCTGGGGGGTGCCACTGAAGCTTTCTTT; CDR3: CASSLLGGATEAFF
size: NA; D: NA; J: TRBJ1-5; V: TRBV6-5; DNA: TGTGCCAGCAGTTCCGGCGGCGGGGGCAATCAGCCCCAGCATTTT; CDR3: CASSSGGGGNQPQHF
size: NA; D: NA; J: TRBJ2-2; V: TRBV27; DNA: TGTGCCAGCAGAACAGACGGGGAGCTGTTTTTT; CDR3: CASRTDGELFF
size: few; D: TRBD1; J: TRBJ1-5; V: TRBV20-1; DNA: TGCAGTGCTAGGGCAGGGGGAACTGTTGGGGGCAATCAGCCCCAGCATTTT; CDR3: CSARAGGTVGGNQPQHF
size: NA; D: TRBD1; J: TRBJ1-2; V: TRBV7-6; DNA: TGTGCCAGCAGCTTAGGACAGGGCAGGGACCATGGCTACACCTTC; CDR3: CASSLGQGRDHGYTF
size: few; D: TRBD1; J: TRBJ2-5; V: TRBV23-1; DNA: TGCGCCAGCAGTCTTAGGACAGGGGGCGAGGAGACCCAGTACTTC; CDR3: CASSLRTGGEETQYF
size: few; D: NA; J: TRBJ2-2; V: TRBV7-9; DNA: TGTGCCGGATCAAGGGGAACCGGGGAGCTGTTTTTT; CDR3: CAGSRGTGELFF
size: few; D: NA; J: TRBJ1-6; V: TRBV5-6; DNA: TGTGCCAGCAGCTTGAGGGAGGGCCCTAAGACCCTCCACTTT; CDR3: CASSLREGPKTLHF
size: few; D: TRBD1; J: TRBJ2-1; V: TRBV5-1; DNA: TGCGCCAGCAGCTTGGTTCCAGGGGGCCACAATGAGCAGTTCTTC; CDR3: CASSLVPGGHNEQFF
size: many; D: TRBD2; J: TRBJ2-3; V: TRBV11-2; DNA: TGTGCCAGCAGCTTCAGGGGCGGGAGGGCCTCTGGAGATACGCAGTATTTT; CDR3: CASSFRGGRASGDTQYF
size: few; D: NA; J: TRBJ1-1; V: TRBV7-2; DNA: TGTGCCAGCAGCTCAACCCCCACATATAACACTGAAGCTTTCTTT; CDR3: CASSSTPTYNTEAFF
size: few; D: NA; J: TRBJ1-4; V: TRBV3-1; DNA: TGTGCCAGCAGCGCGGGTACAACTAATGAAAAACTGTTTTTT; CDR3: CASSAGTTNEKLFF
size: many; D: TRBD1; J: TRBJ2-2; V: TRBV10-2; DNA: TGCGCCAGCAGGGAGGGGACAGGGGCCGGGGAGCTGTTTTTT; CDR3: CASREGTGAGELFF
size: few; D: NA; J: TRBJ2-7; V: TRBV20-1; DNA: TGCAGTGCTAGTGAGCCTACGGGGGTTCCCTACGAGCAGTACTTC; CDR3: CSASEPTGVPYEQYF
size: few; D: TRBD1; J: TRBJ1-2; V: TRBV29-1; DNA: TGCAGCGTTGGCGGCCAGGGGGCAGAAGGCTACACCTTC; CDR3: CSVGGQGAEGYTF
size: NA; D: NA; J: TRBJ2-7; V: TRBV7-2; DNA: TGTGCCAGCAGCTCTGCCACCGGCCTAGGTGGGCAGTACTTC; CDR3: CASSSATGLGGQYF
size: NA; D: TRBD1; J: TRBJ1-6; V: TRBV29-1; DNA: TGCAGCGTTGGGGACAGGGAGAATTCACCCCTCCACTTT; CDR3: CSVGDRENSPLHF
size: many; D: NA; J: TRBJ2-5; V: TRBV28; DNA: TGTGCCAGCAGTTTAGACCTTTCAGAGACCCAGTACTTC; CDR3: CASSLDLSETQYF
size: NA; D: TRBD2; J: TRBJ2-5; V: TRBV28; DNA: TGTGCCAGCAGTCCCGTAGGCCCTAGCGGGGTTTCAGAGACCCAGTACTTC; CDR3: CASSPVGPSGVSETQYF
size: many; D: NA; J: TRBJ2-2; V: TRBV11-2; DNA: TGTGCCAGCAGCCGATTCGGGAGAAAGCCGAACACCGGGGAGCTGTTTTTT; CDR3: CASSRFGRKPNTGELFF
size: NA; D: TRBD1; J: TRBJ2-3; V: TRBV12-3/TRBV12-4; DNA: TGTGCCAGCAGGGAGGCCGGGACAGTGACAGATACGCAGTATTTT; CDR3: CASREAGTVTDTQYF
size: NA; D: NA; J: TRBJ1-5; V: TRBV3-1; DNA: TGTGCCAGCAGCCAAAGTCAAGGGCCCGATCAGCCCCAGCATTTT; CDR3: CASSQSQGPDQPQHF
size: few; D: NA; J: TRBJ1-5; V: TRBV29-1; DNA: TGCAGCGTTTGGAAGGGACCTAATCAGCCCCAGCATTTT; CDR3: CSVWKGPNQPQHF
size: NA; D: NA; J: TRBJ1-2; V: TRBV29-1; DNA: TGCAGCGTTGAACGAGTGGACTATGGCTACACCTTC; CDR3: CSVERVDYGYTF
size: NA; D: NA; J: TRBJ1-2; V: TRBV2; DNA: TGTGCCAGCAGTGAAGCCCAACCCTCCTATGGCTACACCTTC; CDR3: CASSEAQPSYGYTF
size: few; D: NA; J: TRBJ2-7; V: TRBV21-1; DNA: TGTGCCAGCAGCAAAGATCGAGGGACGTTCTACGAGCAGTACTTC; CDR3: CASSKDRGTFYEQYF
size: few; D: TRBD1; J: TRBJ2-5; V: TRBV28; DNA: TGTGCCAGCAGACAAGACAGGGAAGAGACCCAGTACTTC; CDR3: CASRQDREETQYF
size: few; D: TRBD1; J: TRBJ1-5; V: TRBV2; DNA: TGTGCCAGCAGTCCGGACAGGCGGAATCAGCCCCAGCATTTT; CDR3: CASSPDRRNQPQHF
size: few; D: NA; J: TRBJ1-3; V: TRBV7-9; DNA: TGTGCCAGCAGCTTAGACAGGGCTGGAAACACCATATATTTT; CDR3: CASSLDRAGNTIYF
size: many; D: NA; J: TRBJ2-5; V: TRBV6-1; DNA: TGTGCCAGCAGTGAATCCCCCTCTGTCAAAGAGACCCAGTACTTC; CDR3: CASSESPSVKETQYF
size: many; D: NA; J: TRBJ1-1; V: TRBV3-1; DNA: TGTGCCAGCAGCCGAGTACAGCTCTTGAACACTGAAGCTTTCTTT; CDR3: CASSRVQLLNTEAFF
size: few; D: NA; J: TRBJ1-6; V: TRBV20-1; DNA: TGCAGTGCTAGAGAAGTCTCCAGTTCACCCCTCCACTTT; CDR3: CSAREVSSSPLHF
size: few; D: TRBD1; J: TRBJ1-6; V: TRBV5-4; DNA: TGTGCCAGCAGCTTGGGAACAGGGGGCGTTCGGGATTCACCCCTCCACTTT; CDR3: CASSLGTGGVRDSPLHF
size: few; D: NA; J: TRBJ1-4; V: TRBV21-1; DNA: TGTGCCAGCAGCCTGCTGACGACTAATGAAAAACTGTTTTTT; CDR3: CASSLLTTNEKLFF
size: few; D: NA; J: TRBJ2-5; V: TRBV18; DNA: TGTGCCAGCTCCGGACAGAACCAAGAGACCCAGTACTTC; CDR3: CASSGQNQETQYF
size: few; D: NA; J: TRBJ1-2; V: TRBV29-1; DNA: TGCAGCGTTGCAGTGGCAGGGAACAACTATGGCTACACCTTC; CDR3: CSVAVAGNNYGYTF
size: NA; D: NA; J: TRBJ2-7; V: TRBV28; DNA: TGTGCCAGCACCTCCGGTCCAAGAGAGCAGTACTTC; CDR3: CASTSGPREQYF
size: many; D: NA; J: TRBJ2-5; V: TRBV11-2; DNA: TGTGCCAGCAGCTTAGGCTCGGCTCGTGGAGAGACCCAGTACTTC; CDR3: CASSLGSARGETQYF